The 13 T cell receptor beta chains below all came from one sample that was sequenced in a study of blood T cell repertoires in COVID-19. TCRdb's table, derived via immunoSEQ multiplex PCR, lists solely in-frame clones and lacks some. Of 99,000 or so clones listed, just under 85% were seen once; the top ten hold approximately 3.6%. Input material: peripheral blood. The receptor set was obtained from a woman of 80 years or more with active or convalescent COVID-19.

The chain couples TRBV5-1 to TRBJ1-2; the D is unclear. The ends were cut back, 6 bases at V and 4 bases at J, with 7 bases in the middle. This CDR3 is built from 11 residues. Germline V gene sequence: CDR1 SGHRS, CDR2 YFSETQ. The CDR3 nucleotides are TGCGCCAGCAAGGACTTCTATGGCTACACCTTC. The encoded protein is CASKDFYGYTF. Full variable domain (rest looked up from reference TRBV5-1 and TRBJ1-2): KAGVTQTPRYLIKTRGQQVTLSCSPISGHRSVSWYQQTPGQGLQFLFEYFSETQRNKGNFPGRFSGRQFSNSRSEMNVSTLELGDSALYLCASKDFYGYTFGSGTRLTVV.

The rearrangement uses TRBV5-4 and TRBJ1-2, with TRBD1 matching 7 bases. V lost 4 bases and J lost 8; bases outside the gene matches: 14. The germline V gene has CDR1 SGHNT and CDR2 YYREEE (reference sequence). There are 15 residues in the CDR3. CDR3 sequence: CASSAAGTEVRGYTF. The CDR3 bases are TGTGCCAGCAGCGCTGCCGGGACAGAGGTCCGAGGCTACACCTTC.

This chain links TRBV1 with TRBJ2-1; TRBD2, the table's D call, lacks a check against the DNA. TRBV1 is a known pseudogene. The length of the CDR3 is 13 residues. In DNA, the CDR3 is TGCACCAGCAGCCAAAAAAGTGAGCATGAGCAGTTCTTC. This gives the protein CTSSQKSEHEQFF.

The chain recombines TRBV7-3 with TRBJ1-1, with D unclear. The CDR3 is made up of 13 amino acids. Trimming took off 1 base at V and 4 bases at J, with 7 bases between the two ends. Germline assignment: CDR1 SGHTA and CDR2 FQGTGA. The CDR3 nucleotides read TGTGCCAGCAGCTTAAATCGGGGCACTGAAGCTTTCTTT. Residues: CASSLNRGTEAFF.

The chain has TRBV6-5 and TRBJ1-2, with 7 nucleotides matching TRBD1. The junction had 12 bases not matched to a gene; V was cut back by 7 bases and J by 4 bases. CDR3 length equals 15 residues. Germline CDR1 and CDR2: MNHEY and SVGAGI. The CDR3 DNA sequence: TGTGCCAGCAACCTCGGGGGGGAGGGGGCCTATGGCTACACCTTC. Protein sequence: CASNLGGEGAYGYTF.

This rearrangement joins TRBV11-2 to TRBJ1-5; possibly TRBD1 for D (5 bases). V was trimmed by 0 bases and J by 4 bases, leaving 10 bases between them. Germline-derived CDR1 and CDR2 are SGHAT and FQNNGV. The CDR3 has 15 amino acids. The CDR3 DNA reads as TGTGCCAGCAGCTTAGATTGGGGGAGGAATCAGCCCCAGCATTTT. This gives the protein CASSLDWGRNQPQHF.

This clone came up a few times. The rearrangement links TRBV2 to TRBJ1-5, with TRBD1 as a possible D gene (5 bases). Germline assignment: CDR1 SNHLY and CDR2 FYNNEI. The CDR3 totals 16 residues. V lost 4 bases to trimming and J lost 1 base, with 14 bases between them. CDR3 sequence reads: CASSGEGRRSNQPQHF. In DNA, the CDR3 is TGTGCCAGCAGTGGAGAGGGGAGGAGAAGCAATCAGCCCCAGCATTTT.

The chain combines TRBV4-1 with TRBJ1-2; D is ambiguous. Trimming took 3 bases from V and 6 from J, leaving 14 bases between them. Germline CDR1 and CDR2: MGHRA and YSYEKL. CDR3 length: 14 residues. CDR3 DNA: TGCGCCAGCAGCCACCTGGGCCCGAAGCATGGCTACACCTTC. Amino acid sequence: CASSHLGPKHGYTF.

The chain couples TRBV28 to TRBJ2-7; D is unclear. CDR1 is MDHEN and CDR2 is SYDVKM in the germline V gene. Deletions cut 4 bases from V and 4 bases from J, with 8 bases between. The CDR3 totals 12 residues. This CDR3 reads CASSSYEYEQYF. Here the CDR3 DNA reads TGTGCCAGCAGTTCCTACGAATACGAGCAGTACTTC. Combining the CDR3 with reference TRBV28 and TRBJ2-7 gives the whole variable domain DVKVTQSSRYLVKRTGEKVFLECVQDMDHENMFWYRQDPGLGLRLIYFSYDVKMKEKGDIPEGYSVSREKKERFSLILESASTNQTSMYLCASSSYEYEQYFGPGTRLTVT.

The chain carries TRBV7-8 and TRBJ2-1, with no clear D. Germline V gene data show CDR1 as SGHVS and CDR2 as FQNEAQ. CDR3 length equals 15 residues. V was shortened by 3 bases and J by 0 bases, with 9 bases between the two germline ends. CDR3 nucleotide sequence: TGTGCCAGCAGCTTGGTGGCTAGCTCCTACAATGAGCAGTTCTTC. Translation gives CASSLVASSYNEQFF.

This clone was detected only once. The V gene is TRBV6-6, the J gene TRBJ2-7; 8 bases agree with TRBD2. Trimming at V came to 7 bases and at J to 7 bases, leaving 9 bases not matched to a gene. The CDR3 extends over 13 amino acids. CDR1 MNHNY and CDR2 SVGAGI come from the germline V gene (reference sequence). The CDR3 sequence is CASTRGGVGEQYF. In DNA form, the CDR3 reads TGTGCCAGCACCCGGGGGGGGGTCGGGGAGCAGTACTTC.

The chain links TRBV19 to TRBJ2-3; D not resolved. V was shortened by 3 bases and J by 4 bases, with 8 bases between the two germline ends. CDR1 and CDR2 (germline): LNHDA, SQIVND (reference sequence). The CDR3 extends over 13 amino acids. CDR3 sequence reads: CASSITRADTQYF. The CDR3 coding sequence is TGTGCCAGTAGTATTACCCGGGCAGATACGCAGTATTTT.

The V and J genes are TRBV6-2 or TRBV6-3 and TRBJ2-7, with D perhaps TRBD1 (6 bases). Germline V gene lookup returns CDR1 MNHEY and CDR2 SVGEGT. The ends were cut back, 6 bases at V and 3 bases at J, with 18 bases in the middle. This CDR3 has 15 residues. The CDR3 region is CASRPRDTWIYEQYF. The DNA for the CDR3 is TGTGCCAGCAGACCTCGGGACACCTGGATCTACGAGCAGTACTTC.